Below, 24 T cell receptor beta chains from the same sample are listed, as sequenced in a study of T cells in Graves' hyperthyroidism and ophthalmopathy. Amplification of TCR beta CDR3 regions was performed using RNA transcripts as template. RT-PCR in the first round (using the HTBI primer set) targeted the TCR CDR3. TCRdb re-analysed the multiplex PCR reads in MiXCR, keeping a single row per CDR3 protein. The table records 530,000 or so distinct CDR3 sequences, about 45% of them present only once. The source material was peripheral blood or thyroid tissue (not recorded which). These receptors originate from a woman between 18 and 29 years old with Graves' hyperthyroidism.

In its sample, this clonotype was seen many times. The chain has TRBV7-2 and TRBJ1-4; D is possibly TRBD1 (5 bases). The V gene lost 5 bases and the J gene lost 0 bases, with 16 bases spanning the gap. CDR1 is SGHTA, CDR2 FQGNSA, per germline. This CDR3 comprises 17 residues. CDR3 sequence (DNA): TGTGCCAGCAGCCCGGCTCCGAGGGGATCAACTAATGAAAAACTGTTTTTT. It codes for CASSPAPRGSTNEKLFF.

This clonotype has just a few counts. The chain recombines TRBV5-1 with TRBJ2-2; D not resolved. Trimming left V 4 bases short and J 2 bases short, with 12 bases between. CDR1 SGHRS and CDR2 YFSETQ come from the germline V gene. The CDR3 runs 15 residues. CDR3 in amino acids: CASSLDLINTGELFF. The CDR3 DNA reads as TGCGCCAGCAGCCTCGATCTAATTAACACCGGGGAGCTGTTTTTT.

In this sample, this clonotype turned up many times. The rearrangement joins TRBV2 to TRBJ2-2, with 11 positions matching TRBD2. CDR1 SNHLY and CDR2 FYNNEI come from the germline V gene. The CDR3 loop spans 15 amino acids. Trimming removed 6 bases from V and 4 bases from J; junction bases left unmatched: 4. In nucleotides, the CDR3 is TGTGCCAGCAGACGTACTAGCGGGAGCACCGGGGAGCTGTTTTTT. This translates into CASRRTSGSTGELFF. The whole variable domain, remainder taken from reference TRBV2 and TRBJ2-2, is EPEVTQTPSHQVTQMGQEVILRCVPISNHLYFYWYRQILGQKVEFLVSFYNNEISEKSEIFDDQFSVERPDGSNFTLKIRSTKLEDSAMYFCASRRTSGSTGELFFGEGSRLTVL.

This chain uses TRBV7-3 with TRBJ2-5; 7 bases match TRBD2. With V trimmed by 7 bases and J by 0 bases, 8 bases remained unmatched. This CDR3 is 15 amino acids long. From germline, CDR1 is SGHTA and CDR2 FQGTGA. CDR3 residues: CASTAGVPYQETQYF. For the CDR3, the DNA is TGTGCCAGCACTGCGGGAGTTCCCTACCAAGAGACCCAGTACTTC.

V and J are TRBV7-3 and TRBJ2-3; unclear D gene. CDR3 size: 14 residues. Trimming removed 6 bases from V and 2 bases from J, with 12 bases in between. Per germline, CDR1 SGHTA and CDR2 FQGTGA. In nucleotides, the CDR3 is TGTGCCAGCAGTCACATCAGCGACACAGATACGCAGTATTTT. It encodes CASSHISDTDTQYF.

This chain uses TRBV6-4 with TRBJ2-6, with D possibly matching TRBD1 (5 bases). The CDR3 runs to 14 residues. V was clipped by 4 bases and J by 2 bases, with 6 bases between them. CDR1 and CDR2 from the germline V gene are MRHNA and SNTAGT. Here the CDR3 DNA reads TGTGCCAGCAGTGTGGGGCCTGGGGCCAACGTCCTGACTTTC. Residues: CASSVGPGANVLTF.

J is TRBJ2-5 and V is TRBV10-1; perhaps TRBD2 as D (6 bases). From germline, CDR1 is WNHNN and CDR2 SYGVQD (reference sequence). The CDR3 consists of 13 residues. V was trimmed by 4 bases and J by 6 bases, leaving 12 bases between them. CDR3 sequence: CASSAGDVKTQYF. The CDR3 coding sequence is TGCGCCAGCAGTGCGGGAGATGTAAAGACCCAGTACTTC.

The J gene is TRBJ2-4, the V gene TRBV7-2; 7 bases are shared with TRBD2. Trimming cost V 7 bases and J 6 bases; bases outside gene matches: 12. CDR3 length: 15 residues. Germline lookup yields CDR1 SGHTA and CDR2 FQGNSA. The CDR3 spells CASTSRAGEGNIQYF. In DNA, the CDR3 is TGTGCCAGCACCTCTAGGGCGGGAGAGGGAAACATTCAGTACTTC.

The count of this clonotype is one. The chain links TRBV7-9 to TRBJ1-2; D is possibly TRBD1 (5 bases). The CDR3 spans 14 residues. V dropped 5 bases and J dropped 8 bases, with 18 bases sitting between them. CDR1 SEHNR and CDR2 FQNEAQ come from the germline V gene (reference sequence). CDR3 sequence (DNA): TGTGCCAGCAGCCCGCCGGGGGGTAGAAGCGGCTACACCTTC. Protein product: CASSPPGGRSGYTF.

On this clonotype: One end of the junction fails to match germline, which may point to a read error. V is TRBV24-1 and J is TRBJ2-3, with D uncertain. CDR3 size: 16 residues. The V gene's germline CDR1 is KGHDR and CDR2 SFDVKD. This CDR3 is CATSDPTPYTTNTQYF. The CDR3 bases are TGTGCCACCAGTGATCCAACACCGTACACCACAAATACGCAGTATTTT.

There are many counts of this clonotype. This sequence joins TRBV7-2 and TRBJ2-7; 9 nucleotides align to TRBD2. The J segment lost 0 bases and the V segment lost 6 bases, leaving 6 bases of the junction unmatched. The germline gives CDR1 SGHTA, CDR2 FQGNSA. The CDR3 extends over 15 amino acids. This CDR3 reads CASSYLAGYSYEQYF. The CDR3 DNA reads TGTGCCAGCAGTTATCTAGCGGGATACTCCTACGAGCAGTACTTC.

This clonotype was picked up many times. The chain combines TRBV29-1 with TRBJ2-2; D is tentatively TRBD1 or TRBD2 (6 bases each). The ends were cut back, 4 bases at V and 5 bases at J, with 17 bases in the middle. The CDR3 length is 15 residues. Germline CDR1 SQVTM, CDR2 ANQGSEA. CDR3 bases: TGCAGCGTTGCAGATGGGGGGCCAGGAACCGGGGAGCTGTTTTTT. Its translation is CSVADGGPGTGELFF.

V gene TRBV29-1 combines with J gene TRBJ1-2; D is ambiguous. Trimming pared 2 bases from V and 8 bases from J, leaving 6 bases between. The germline V gene has CDR1 SQVTM and CDR2 ANQGSEA. There are 10 residues in the CDR3. This CDR3 reads CSVEIPGYTF. Written as DNA, the CDR3 is TGCAGCGTTGAAATCCCAGGCTACACCTTC.

This clonotype was detected many times. V is TRBV29-1 and J is TRBJ1-1; D unresolved. CDR1 and CDR2 from the germline V gene are SQVTM and ANQGSEA. Deletions cut 8 bases from V and 2 bases from J, with 9 bases between. The CDR3 runs 11 residues. In DNA form, the CDR3 reads TGCAGCTTAGTCGAAAACACTGAAGCTTTCTTT. Translation: CSLVENTEAFF.

The gene calls are TRBV7-7 and TRBJ1-3, with a weak D call TRBD1 (5 bases). This CDR3 comprises 16 residues. The V gene lost 5 bases and the J gene lost 6 bases, with 20 bases spanning the gap. The germline gives CDR1 SSHAT, CDR2 FNYEAQ (reference sequence). The CDR3 region is CASSGPGLRSENTIYF. CDR3 nucleotide sequence: TGTGCCAGCAGCGGCCCGGGACTGAGGAGTGAAAACACCATATATTTT. The full variable domain, its missing parts supplied by reference TRBV7-7 and TRBJ1-3, is GAGVSQSPRYKVTKRGQDVTLRCDPISSHATLYWYQQALGQGPEFLTYFNYEAQPDKSGLPSDRFSAERPEGSISTLTIQRTEQRDSAMYRCASSGPGLRSENTIYFGEGSWLTVV.

The gene calls are TRBV19 and TRBJ1-5; D not certain. Germline loops: CDR1 LNHDA, CDR2 SQIVND (reference sequence). This CDR3 spans 16 amino acids. The V end was cut by 4 bases, the J end by 5 bases, with 18 bases between. CDR3 in amino acids: CASSNGVLIGDQPQHF. The CDR3 nucleotides read TGTGCCAGTAGTAACGGAGTCTTGATTGGAGATCAGCCCCAGCATTTT.

V is TRBV7-9 and J is TRBJ1-2; 7 bases align to TRBD1. Germline loops: CDR1 SEHNR, CDR2 FQNEAQ (reference sequence). CDR3 length: 17 residues. The V segment lost 5 bases and the J segment 0 bases; nucleotides outside the gene matches: 12. In DNA, the CDR3 is TGTGCCAGCAGCCAAGATTCGGGGACAGTAGCTAACTATGGCTACACCTTC. This codes for CASSQDSGTVANYGYTF.

The sample holds many counts of this clonotype. This sequence joins TRBV11-2 and TRBJ2-5; 11 nucleotides align to TRBD1. The length of the CDR3 is 16 residues. V gave up 5 bases and J gave up 2 bases; unmatched junction bases: 7. The germline CDR1 and CDR2 sequences are SGHAT and FQNNGV. This CDR3 reads CASSPGQGAWQETQYF. In DNA form, the CDR3 reads TGTGCCAGCAGCCCTGGACAGGGGGCTTGGCAAGAGACCCAGTACTTC.

This clonotype came up many times. The V call is TRBV7-2, the J call TRBJ1-2; 9 bases are shared with TRBD1. The CDR3 length is 15 residues. Trimming cost V 3 bases and J 8 bases; bases outside gene matches: 10. Germline V gene data show CDR1 as SGHTA and CDR2 as FQGNSA. CDR3 sequence reads: CASSFPTGGTRGYTF. CDR3 coding DNA: TGTGCCAGCAGCTTCCCGACAGGGGGTACAAGGGGCTACACCTTC.

V usage is TRBV12-3 or TRBV12-4 and J usage is TRBJ2-5; 9 nucleotides agree with TRBD2. V shed 7 bases, J shed 1 base, and the junction held 7 bases outside the gene matches. CDR3 size: 15 residues. Here the CDR3 DNA reads TGTGCCAGCACCATGGGGACTAGCCCCCAAGAGACCCAGTACTTC. It is translated as CASTMGTSPQETQYF.

This clonotype was recorded a few times. This sequence joins TRBV29-1 and TRBJ2-3, with no clear D. V lost 4 bases and J 3 bases, leaving 14 bases between the germline ends. CDR1 and CDR2 from the germline V gene are SQVTM and ANQGSEA. This CDR3 is built from 14 residues. This CDR3 reads CSVGSPLGTDTQYF. The CDR3 DNA reads TGCAGCGTTGGAAGCCCCCTCGGGACAGATACGCAGTATTTT.

The chain carries TRBV7-9 and TRBJ2-2, with 9 bases lining up with TRBD2. There are 15 residues in the CDR3. CDR1 and CDR2 from the germline V gene are SEHNR and FQNEAQ (reference sequence). V shed 6 bases and J 5 bases; nucleotides not matched to a gene: 7. The CDR3 DNA sequence: TGTGCCAGCAGAGATAGCGGGAGATTAACCGGGGAGCTGTTTTTT. This codes for CASRDSGRLTGELFF.

This clonotype was counted ten times or more. The chain links TRBV7-2 to TRBJ2-7, with 16 bases aligning to TRBD2. Trimming took 1 base from V and 7 from J; bases not matched to a gene: 16. Germline V gene sequence: CDR1 SGHTA, CDR2 FQGNSA. This CDR3 spans 20 amino acids. This CDR3 reads CASSLEGPGLAGGLAREQYF. The DNA for the CDR3 is TGTGCCAGCAGCTTAGAGGGTCCGGGACTAGCGGGAGGGCTCGCTAGGGAGCAGTACTTC.

This clonotype has ten or more counts. The V gene is TRBV12-3 or TRBV12-4, the J gene TRBJ2-7, with no clear D. V was cut by 2 bases and J by 2 bases, with 10 bases left in between. This CDR3 is built from 14 residues. The CDR3 reads CASSLWLPPYEQYF. CDR3 in DNA: TGTGCCAGCAGTTTATGGCTTCCCCCCTACGAGCAGTACTTC.